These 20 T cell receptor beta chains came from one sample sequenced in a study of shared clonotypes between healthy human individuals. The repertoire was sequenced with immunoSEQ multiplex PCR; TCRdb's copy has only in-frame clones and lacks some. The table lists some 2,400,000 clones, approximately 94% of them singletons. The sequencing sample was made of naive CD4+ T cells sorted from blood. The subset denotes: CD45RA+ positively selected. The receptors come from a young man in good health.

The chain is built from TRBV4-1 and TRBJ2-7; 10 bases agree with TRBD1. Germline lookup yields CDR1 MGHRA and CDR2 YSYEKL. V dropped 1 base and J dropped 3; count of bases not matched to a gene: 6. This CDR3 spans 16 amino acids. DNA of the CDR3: TGCGCCAGCAGCCAAGGAAGGGACAGGGGACTCTACGAGCAGTACTTC. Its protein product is CASSQGRDRGLYEQYF.

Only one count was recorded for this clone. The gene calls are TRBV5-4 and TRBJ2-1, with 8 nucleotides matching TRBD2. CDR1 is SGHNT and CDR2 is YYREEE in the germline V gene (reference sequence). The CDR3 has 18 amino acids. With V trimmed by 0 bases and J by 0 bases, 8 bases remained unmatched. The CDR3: CASSLASGSGASYNEQFF. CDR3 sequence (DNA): TGTGCCAGCAGCTTGGCCAGCGGGAGCGGAGCCTCCTACAATGAGCAGTTCTTC.

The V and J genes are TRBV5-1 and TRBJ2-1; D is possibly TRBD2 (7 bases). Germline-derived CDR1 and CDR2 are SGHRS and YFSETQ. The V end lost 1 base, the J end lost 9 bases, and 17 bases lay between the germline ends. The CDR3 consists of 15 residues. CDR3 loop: CASSLRGASNSEQFF. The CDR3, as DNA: TGCGCCAGCAGCTTGCGGGGGGCTTCGAATAGTGAGCAGTTCTTC.

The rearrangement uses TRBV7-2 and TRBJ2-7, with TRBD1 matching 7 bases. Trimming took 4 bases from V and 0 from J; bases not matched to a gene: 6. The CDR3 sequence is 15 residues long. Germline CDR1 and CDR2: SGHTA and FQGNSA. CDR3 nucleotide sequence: TGTGCCAGCAGCTATGGGACAGACCTCTCCTACGAGCAGTACTTC. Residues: CASSYGTDLSYEQYF.

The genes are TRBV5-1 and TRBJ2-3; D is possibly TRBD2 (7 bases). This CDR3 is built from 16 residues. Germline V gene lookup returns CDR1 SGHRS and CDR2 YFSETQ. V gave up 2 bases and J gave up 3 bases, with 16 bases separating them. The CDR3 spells CASSFGGAWSTDTQYF. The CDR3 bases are TGCGCCAGCAGCTTTGGGGGGGCCTGGAGTACAGATACGCAGTATTTT.

The CDR3 DNA is TGCGCCAGCAGTCCTTCTAACTATGGCTACACCTTC. Residues: CASSPSNYGYTF. The chain carries TRBV5-1 and TRBJ1-2; D remains unclear. This CDR3 region has 12 residues. Per germline, CDR1 SGHRS and CDR2 YFSETQ. Between the trimmed V and J ends, which lost 5 bases and 0 bases, there was a span of 5 bases.

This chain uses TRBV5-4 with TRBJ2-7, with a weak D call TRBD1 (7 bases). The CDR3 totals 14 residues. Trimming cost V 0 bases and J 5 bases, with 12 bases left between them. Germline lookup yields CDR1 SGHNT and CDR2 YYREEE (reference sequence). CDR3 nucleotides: TGTGCCAGCAGCTTGGATCCAGGGGGGAACGAGCAGTACTTC. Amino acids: CASSLDPGGNEQYF. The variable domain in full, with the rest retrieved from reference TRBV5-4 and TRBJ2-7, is ETGVTQSPTHLIKTRGQQVTLRCSSQSGHNTVSWYQQALGQGPQFIFQYYREEENGRGNFPPRFSGLQFPNYSSELNVNALELDDSALYLCASSLDPGGNEQYFGPGTRLTVT.

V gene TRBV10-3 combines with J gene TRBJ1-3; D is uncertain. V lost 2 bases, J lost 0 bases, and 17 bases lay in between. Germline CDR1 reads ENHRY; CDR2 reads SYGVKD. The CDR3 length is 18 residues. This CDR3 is CAISEHLAILSSGNTIYF. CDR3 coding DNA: TGTGCCATCAGTGAGCACCTAGCAATATTGAGCTCTGGAAACACCATATATTTT.

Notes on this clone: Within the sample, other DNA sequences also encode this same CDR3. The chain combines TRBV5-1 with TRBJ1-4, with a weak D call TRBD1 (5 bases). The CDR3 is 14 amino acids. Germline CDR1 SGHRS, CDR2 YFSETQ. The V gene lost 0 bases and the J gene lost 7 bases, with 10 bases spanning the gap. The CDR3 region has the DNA TGCGCCAGCAGCTTGGGGGGCCTCGGTGAAAAACTGTTTTTT. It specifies CASSLGGLGEKLFF.

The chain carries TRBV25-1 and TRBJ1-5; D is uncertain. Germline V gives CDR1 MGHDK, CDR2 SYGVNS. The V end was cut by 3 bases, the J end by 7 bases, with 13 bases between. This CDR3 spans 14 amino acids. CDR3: CASSESNVGQPQHF. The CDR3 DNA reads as TGTGCCAGCAGTGAGAGTAACGTGGGGCAGCCCCAGCATTTT.

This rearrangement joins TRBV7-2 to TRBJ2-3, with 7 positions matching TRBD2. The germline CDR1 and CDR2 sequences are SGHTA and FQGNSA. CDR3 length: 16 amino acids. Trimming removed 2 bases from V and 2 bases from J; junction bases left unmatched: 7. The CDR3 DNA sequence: TGTGCCAGCAGCTTATCTGCGGGAGAAAACACAGATACGCAGTATTTT. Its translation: CASSLSAGENTDTQYF.

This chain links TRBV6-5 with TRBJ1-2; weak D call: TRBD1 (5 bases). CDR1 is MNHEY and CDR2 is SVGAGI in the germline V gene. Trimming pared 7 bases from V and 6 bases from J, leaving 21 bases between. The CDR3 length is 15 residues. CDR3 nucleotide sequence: TGTGCCAGCACCAGCCCAACGTCTGGGGCGAATGGCTACACCTTC. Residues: CASTSPTSGANGYTF.

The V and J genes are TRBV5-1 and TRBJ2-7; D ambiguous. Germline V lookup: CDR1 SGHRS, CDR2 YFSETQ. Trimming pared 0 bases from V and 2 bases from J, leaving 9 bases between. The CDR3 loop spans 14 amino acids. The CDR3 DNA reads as TGCGCCAGCAGCTTGGGAGCACAAACCTACGAGCAGTACTTC. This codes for CASSLGAQTYEQYF. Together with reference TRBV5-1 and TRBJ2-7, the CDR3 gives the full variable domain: KAGVTQTPRYLIKTRGQQVTLSCSPISGHRSVSWYQQTPGQGLQFLFEYFSETQRNKGNFPGRFSGRQFSNSRSEMNVSTLELGDSALYLCASSLGAQTYEQYFGPGTRLTVT.

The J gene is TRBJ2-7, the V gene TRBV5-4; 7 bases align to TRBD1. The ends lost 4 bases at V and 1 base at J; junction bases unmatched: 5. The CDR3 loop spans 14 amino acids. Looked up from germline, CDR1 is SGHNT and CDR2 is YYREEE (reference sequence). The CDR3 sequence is CASSIQGESYEQYF. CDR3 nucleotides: TGTGCCAGCAGCATCCAGGGGGAGTCCTACGAGCAGTACTTC.

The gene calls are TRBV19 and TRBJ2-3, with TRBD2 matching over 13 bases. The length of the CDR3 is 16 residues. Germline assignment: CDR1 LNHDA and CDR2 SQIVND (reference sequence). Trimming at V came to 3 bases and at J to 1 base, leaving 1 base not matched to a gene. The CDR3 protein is CASSIGTSGGTDTQYF. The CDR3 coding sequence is TGTGCCAGTAGTATCGGGACTAGCGGGGGCACAGATACGCAGTATTTT.

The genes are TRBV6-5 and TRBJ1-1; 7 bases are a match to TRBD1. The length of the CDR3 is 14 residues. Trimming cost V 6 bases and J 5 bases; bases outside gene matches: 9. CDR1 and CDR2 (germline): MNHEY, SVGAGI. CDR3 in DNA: TGTGCCAGCAGCCCCCTCGCAGGGGGAACTGAAGCTTTCTTT. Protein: CASSPLAGGTEAFF.

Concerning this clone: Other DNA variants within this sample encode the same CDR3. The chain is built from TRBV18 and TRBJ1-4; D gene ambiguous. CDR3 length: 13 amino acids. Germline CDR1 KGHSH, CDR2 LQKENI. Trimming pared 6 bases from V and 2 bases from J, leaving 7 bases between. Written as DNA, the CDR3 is TGTGCCAGCTCCCCTGGGACTAATGAAAAACTGTTTTTT. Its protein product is CASSPGTNEKLFF.

CDR3 sequence: CASSRERGTEAFF. CDR3 DNA: TGTGCCAGCAGCCGTGAGCGAGGGACTGAAGCTTTCTTT. The genes are TRBV13 and TRBJ1-1; no clear D. The CDR3 consists of 13 residues. Trimming took 5 bases from V and 5 from J, leaving 12 bases between them. Per the germline V gene, CDR1 is PRHDT and CDR2 is FYEKMQ (reference sequence).

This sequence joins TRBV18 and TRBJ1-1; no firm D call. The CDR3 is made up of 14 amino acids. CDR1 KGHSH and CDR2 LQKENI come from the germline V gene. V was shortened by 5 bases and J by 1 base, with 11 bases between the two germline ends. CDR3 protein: CASSTLRENTEAFF. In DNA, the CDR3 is TGTGCCAGCTCAACCCTTAGAGAGAACACTGAAGCTTTCTTT.

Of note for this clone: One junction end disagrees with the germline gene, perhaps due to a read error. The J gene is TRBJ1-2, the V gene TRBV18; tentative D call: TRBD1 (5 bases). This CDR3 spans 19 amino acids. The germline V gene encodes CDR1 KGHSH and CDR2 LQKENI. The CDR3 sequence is CASSPPDTDPGTLPYSYTF. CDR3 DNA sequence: TGTGCCAGCTCACCACCGGATACAGACCCCGGGACCCTTCCCTATAGCTACACCTTC.